These 6 T cell receptor beta chains came from one sample sequenced in a study of cytomegalovirus exposure and HLA in healthy donors. Both 60 Vbeta primers and 13 Jbeta primers went into the PCR. Method: immunoSEQ multiplex PCR; TCRdb's copy keeps in-frame clones and lacks some. The sample comprises tens of thousands of clones, 65% to 80% of which are singletons, and 20% to 25% rests with the top ten. Sequencing was performed on PBMCs. These receptors all stem from a man aged 35-49 years in good health and CMV-seropositive.

This rearrangement joins TRBV14 to TRBJ2-1; D might be TRBD1 (6 bases). Trimming shortened V by 2 bases and J by 1 base, and 9 bases separated the two germline ends. CDR1 and CDR2 (germline): SGHDN, FVKESK. The CDR3 is made up of 15 amino acids. The CDR3 DNA sequence: TGTGCCAGCAGCCAATTCAGGGGATCCTACAATGAGCAGTTCTTC. This encodes CASSQFRGSYNEQFF. The variable domain in full, with the rest retrieved from reference TRBV14 and TRBJ2-1, is EAGVTQFPSHSVIEKGQTVTLRCDPISGHDNLYWYRRVMGKEIKFLLHFVKESKQDESGMPNNRFLAERTGGTYSTLKVQPAELEDSGVYFCASSQFRGSYNEQFFGPGTRLTVL.

This chain joins TRBV7-2 and TRBJ2-5, with 12 bases fitting TRBD2. CDR3 length equals 17 residues. V shed 4 bases, J shed 4 bases, and the junction held 10 bases outside the gene matches. Germline loops: CDR1 SGHTA, CDR2 FQGNSA. The CDR3 is CASSSRTSGVFRETQYF. CDR3 nucleotides: TGTGCCAGCAGCTCCCGGACTAGCGGGGTTTTCCGAGAGACCCAGTACTTC.

This chain links TRBV6-5 with TRBJ1-2, with D unresolved. The germline CDR1 and CDR2 sequences are MNHEY and SVGAGI. The CDR3 loop spans 12 amino acids. Deletions cut 0 bases from V and 7 bases from J, with 6 bases between. In DNA, the CDR3 is TGTGCCAGCAGTTACTCGAACAGTGGCTACACCTTC. Protein: CASSYSNSGYTF.

This chain connects TRBV11-2 to TRBJ2-5; no reliable D call. The CDR3 runs to 13 residues. CDR1 and CDR2 (germline): SGHAT, FQNNGV. Between the trimmed V and J ends, which lost 2 bases and 5 bases, there was a span of 9 bases. This CDR3 reads CASSLNLLETQYF. As DNA, the CDR3 is TGTGCCAGCAGCTTAAACTTGCTGGAGACCCAGTACTTC.

This chain links TRBV2 with TRBJ2-3, with a weak D call TRBD2 (6 bases). V gave up 8 bases and J gave up 4 bases, with 19 bases separating them. The CDR3 loop spans 15 amino acids. Per germline, CDR1 SNHLY and CDR2 FYNNEI. The CDR3: CASRGRGNNPDTQYF. CDR3 sequence (DNA): TGTGCCAGCCGAGGGCGGGGTAATAATCCAGATACGCAGTATTTT.

The CDR3 is CASQGLAFF. As DNA, the CDR3 is TGTGCCAGTCAGGGCTTAGCTTTCTTT. This chain links TRBV6-4 with TRBJ1-1, with D maybe TRBD1 (5 bases). Germline assignment: CDR1 MRHNA and CDR2 SNTAGT. Deletions cut 9 bases from V and 10 bases from J, with 9 bases between. The length of the CDR3 is 9 residues.